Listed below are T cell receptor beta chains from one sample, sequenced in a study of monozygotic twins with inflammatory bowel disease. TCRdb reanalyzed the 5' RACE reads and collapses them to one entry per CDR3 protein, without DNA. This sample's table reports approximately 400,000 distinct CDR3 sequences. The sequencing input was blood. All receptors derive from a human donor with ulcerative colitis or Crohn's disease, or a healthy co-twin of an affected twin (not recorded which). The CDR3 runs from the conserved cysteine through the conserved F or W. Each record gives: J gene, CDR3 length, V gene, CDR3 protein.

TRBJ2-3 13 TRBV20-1 CSARSGPSDTQYF
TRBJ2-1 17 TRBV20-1 CSARDRLAGGLYNEQFF
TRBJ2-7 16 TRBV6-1 CANTQGAYPADYEQYF
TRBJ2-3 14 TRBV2 CASSEAGFTDTQYF
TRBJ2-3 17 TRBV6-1 CASSVIGRVSSTDTQYF
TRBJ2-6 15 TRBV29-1 CSVLTGSSGANVLTF
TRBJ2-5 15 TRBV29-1 CSVAGQGEGQETQYF
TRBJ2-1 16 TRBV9 CASSVMGFDRWGEQFF
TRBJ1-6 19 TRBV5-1 CASSISGTKPLHYNSPLHF
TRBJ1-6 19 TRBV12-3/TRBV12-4 CASSNHGTGVREYNSPLHF
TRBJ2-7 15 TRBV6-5 CASSFPTGGLYEQYF
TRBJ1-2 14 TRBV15 CATSRGGTNYGYTF
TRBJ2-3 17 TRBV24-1 CATSDPYLGQSTDTQYF
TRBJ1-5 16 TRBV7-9 CASSSSPGTGNQPQHF